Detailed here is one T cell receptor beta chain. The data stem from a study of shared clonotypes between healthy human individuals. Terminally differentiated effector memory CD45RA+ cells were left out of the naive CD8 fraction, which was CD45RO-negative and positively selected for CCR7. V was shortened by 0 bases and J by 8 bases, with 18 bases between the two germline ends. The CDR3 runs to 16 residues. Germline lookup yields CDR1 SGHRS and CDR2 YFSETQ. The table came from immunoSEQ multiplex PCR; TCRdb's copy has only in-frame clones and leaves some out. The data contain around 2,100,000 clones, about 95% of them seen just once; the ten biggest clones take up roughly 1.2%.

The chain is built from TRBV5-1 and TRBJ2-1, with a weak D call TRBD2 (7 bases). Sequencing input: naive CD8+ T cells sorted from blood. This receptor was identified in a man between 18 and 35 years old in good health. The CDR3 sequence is CASSLVQGRSGDEQFF. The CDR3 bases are TGCGCCAGCAGCTTGGTACAGGGCAGGAGCGGGGATGAGCAGTTCTTC. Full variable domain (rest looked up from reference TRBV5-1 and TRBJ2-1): KAGVTQTPRYLIKTRGQQVTLSCSPISGHRSVSWYQQTPGQGLQFLFEYFSETQRNKGNFPGRFSGRQFSNSRSEMNVSTLELGDSALYLCASSLVQGRSGDEQFFGPGTRLTVL.